The 14 T cell receptor beta chains in this list originate from one sample, sequenced in a study of T cell repertoires in cytomegalovirus infection. A single record per CDR3 protein comes from TCRdb applying MiXCR to the reads. The profile shows 900,000 to 950,000 distinct CDR3 sequences, roughly 31% of them singletons. No antigen has been assigned to these receptors. The source was cultured CD8+ T cells from PBMCs, collected from culture after CMV antigen stimulation. These receptor sequences come from a human donor in good health (CMV status not recorded). Some clones in this sample may be carry-over from other donors' samples.

The rearrangement uses TRBV7-9 and TRBJ1-4; 7 nucleotides agree with TRBD1. This CDR3 comprises 15 residues. Looked up from germline, CDR1 is SEHNR and CDR2 is FQNEAQ (reference sequence). J gave up 6 bases and V 4 bases, and 8 bases lay outside the gene matches. Here the CDR3 DNA reads TGTGCCAGCAGCTCCGGACAGGATCCAGATGAAAAACTGTTTTTT. It is translated as CASSSGQDPDEKLFF. The variable domain in full, completed from reference TRBV7-9 and TRBJ1-4, reads DTGVSQNPRHKITKRGQNVTFRCDPISEHNRLYWYRQTLGQGPEFLTYFQNEAQLEKSRLLSDRFSAERPKGSFSTLEIQRTEQGDSAMYLCASSSGQDPDEKLFFGSGTQLSVL.

The chain has TRBV6-6 and TRBJ1-1; 9 bases are shared with TRBD1. Looked up from germline, CDR1 is MNHNY and CDR2 is SVGAGI (reference sequence). With 2 bases clipped from V and 1 base from J, the junction kept 2 bases outside the gene matches. CDR3 length: 15 residues. The CDR3 nucleotides read TGTGCCAGCAGTTACGGACAGGGGAGGAACACTGAAGCTTTCTTT. Amino acids: CASSYGQGRNTEAFF.

The V gene is TRBV4-1, the J gene TRBJ1-4, with D possibly being TRBD1 (5 bases). Per the germline V gene, CDR1 is MGHRA and CDR2 is YSYEKL. V was pared by 5 bases and J by 4 bases, with 8 bases between. The CDR3 is 13 residues long. Written as DNA, the CDR3 is TGCGCCAGCAGCTTCAGGGTTAATGAAAAACTGTTTTTT. This gives the protein CASSFRVNEKLFF.

The chain carries TRBV6-2 or TRBV6-3 and TRBJ1-2; possible D gene TRBD1, 5 bases. The CDR3 has 14 amino acids. Germline assignment: CDR1 MNHEY and CDR2 SVGEGT. V lost 2 bases to trimming and J lost 8 bases, with 15 bases between them. Here the CDR3 reads CASSYQDTGDGYTF. The CDR3 DNA sequence: TGTGCCAGCAGTTACCAGGACACCGGTGACGGCTACACCTTC.

The sample holds one count of this clonotype. A much larger clone lies one base from this, so it may be a read error. Likely a read error: the CDR3 ends without its conserved phenylalanine or tryptophan. The chain joins TRBV12-3 or TRBV12-4 to TRBJ2-5, with TRBD1 identical over 10 bases. The CDR3 loop spans 15 amino acids. Germline trimming cut 5 bases from V and 5 bases from J; bases unmatched to any gene: 8. CDR3 DNA sequence: TGTGCCAGCAGTCAACGGACAGGGGGTGATGAGACCCAGTACTCC. Its translation is CASSQRTGGDETQYS.

This clonotype was seen many times. The CDR3 bases are TGTGCCAGCAGCTTTGCGGGGGACCCGGGATTTAATTCACCCCTCCACTTT. This codes for CASSFAGDPGFNSPLHF. The chain links TRBV7-9 to TRBJ1-6; tentatively, D is TRBD1 (5 bases). The CDR3 contains 17 residues. V was cut by 3 bases and J by 6 bases, with 18 bases left in between. CDR1 is SEHNR and CDR2 is FQNEAQ in the germline V gene (reference sequence). The full variable domain, rest sourced from reference TRBV7-9 and TRBJ1-6, is DTGVSQNPRHKITKRGQNVTFRCDPISEHNRLYWYRQTLGQGPEFLTYFQNEAQLEKSRLLSDRFSAERPKGSFSTLEIQRTEQGDSAMYLCASSFAGDPGFNSPLHFGNGTRLTVT.

The chain combines TRBV4-1 with TRBJ2-5; D uncertain. CDR3 length equals 13 residues. Germline V gene lookup returns CDR1 MGHRA and CDR2 YSYEKL. V lost 0 bases and J lost 4, with 6 bases in between. The CDR3 coding sequence is TGCGCCAGCAGCCAAGAACTTCCAGAGACCCAGTACTTC. As protein: CASSQELPETQYF.

In this sample, this clonotype turned up a few times. The gene calls are TRBV4-1 and TRBJ2-4; tentative D call: TRBD1 (6 bases). Germline-derived CDR1 and CDR2 are MGHRA and YSYEKL. V was cut by 2 bases and J by 5 bases, with 19 bases left in between. CDR3 length equals 17 residues. CDR3 region: CASSQRSPQGGENIQYF. CDR3 coding DNA: TGCGCCAGCAGCCAAAGGAGCCCACAGGGTGGAGAAAACATTCAGTACTTC.

This clonotype was observed a handful of times. This sequence joins TRBV6-7 and TRBJ2-3, with TRBD2 identical over 9 bases. TRBV6-7 is an ORF, with its function uncertain. This CDR3 region has 15 residues. J gave up 2 bases and V 4 bases, and 4 bases lay outside the gene matches. The CDR3 DNA is TGTGCCAGCAGTTGGGCGGGGGGGTTCACAGATACGCAGTATTTT. This gives the protein CASSWAGGFTDTQYF.

The chain carries TRBV27 and TRBJ1-4; 7 nucleotides line up with TRBD1. Germline CDR1 MNHEY, CDR2 SMNVEV (reference sequence). V was clipped by 0 bases and J by 8 bases; unmatched bases: 3. This CDR3 is 14 amino acids long. CDR3 bases: TGTGCCAGCAGTTTATCCAGGGGGGCGGAAAAACTGTTTTTT. Translated, it gives CASSLSRGAEKLFF.

This chain links TRBV6-2 or TRBV6-3 with TRBJ2-7; 8 bases map to TRBD2. This CDR3 has 14 residues. Germline V lookup: CDR1 MNHEY, CDR2 SVGEGT. The V and J ends lost 5 bases and 2 bases, in that order; junction bases with no gene match: 5. CDR3 bases: TGTGCCAGCAGTCCCGGGGGGGTCGCCTACGAGCAGTACGTC. It specifies CASSPGGVAYEQYV.

This rearrangement joins TRBV4-1 to TRBJ1-1; D not certain. CDR1 is MGHRA and CDR2 is YSYEKL in the germline V gene. The ends were cut back, 2 bases at V and 2 bases at J, with 9 bases in the middle. The CDR3 is 14 amino acids. This CDR3 reads CASSQSPGNTEAFF. CDR3 in DNA: TGCGCCAGCAGCCAATCACCGGGAAACACTGAAGCTTTCTTT.

The rearrangement joins TRBV20-1 to TRBJ1-1; D ambiguous. The CDR3 extends over 13 amino acids. The germline V and J ends were trimmed by 4 bases and 5 bases, with 14 bases remaining between them. From germline, CDR1 is DFQATT and CDR2 SNEGSKA (reference sequence). CDR3: CSANRESWTEAFF. CDR3 nucleotide sequence: TGCAGTGCTAATAGGGAGAGCTGGACTGAAGCTTTCTTT.

In its sample, this clonotype was seen a few times. This chain links TRBV12-3 or TRBV12-4 with TRBJ1-2, with D unresolved. The CDR3 extends over 13 amino acids. V lost 4 bases to trimming and J lost 4 bases, with 10 bases between them. The CDR3 DNA reads TGTGCCAGCAGTTCTTGGGATGCCTATGGCTACACCTTC. Its translation is CASSSWDAYGYTF.